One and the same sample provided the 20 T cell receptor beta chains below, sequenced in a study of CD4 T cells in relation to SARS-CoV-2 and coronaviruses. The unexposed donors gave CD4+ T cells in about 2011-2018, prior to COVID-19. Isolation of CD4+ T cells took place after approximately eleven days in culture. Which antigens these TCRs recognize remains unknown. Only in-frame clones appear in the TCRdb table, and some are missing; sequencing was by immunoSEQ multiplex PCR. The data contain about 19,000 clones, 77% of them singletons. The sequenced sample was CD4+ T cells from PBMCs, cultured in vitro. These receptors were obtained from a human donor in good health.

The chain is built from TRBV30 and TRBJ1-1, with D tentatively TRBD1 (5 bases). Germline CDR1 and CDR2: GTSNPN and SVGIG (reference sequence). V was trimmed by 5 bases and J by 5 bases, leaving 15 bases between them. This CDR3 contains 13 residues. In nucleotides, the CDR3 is TGTGCCTGGGGTCGAGGGGCGCAGACTGAAGCTTTCTTT. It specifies CAWGRGAQTEAFF.

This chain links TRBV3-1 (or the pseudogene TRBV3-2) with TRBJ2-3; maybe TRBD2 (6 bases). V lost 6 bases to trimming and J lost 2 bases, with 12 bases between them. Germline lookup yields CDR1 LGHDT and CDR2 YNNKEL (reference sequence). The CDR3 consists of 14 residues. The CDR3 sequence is CASSRGGPTDTQYF. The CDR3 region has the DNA TGTGCCAGCAGTCGAGGAGGGCCCACAGATACGCAGTATTTT.

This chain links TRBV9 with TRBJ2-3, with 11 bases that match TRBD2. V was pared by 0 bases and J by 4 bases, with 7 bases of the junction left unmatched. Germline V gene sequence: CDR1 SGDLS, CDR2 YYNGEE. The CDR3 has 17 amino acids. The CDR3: CASSVAVLAGGSDTQYF. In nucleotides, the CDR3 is TGTGCCAGCAGCGTAGCTGTTCTAGCGGGAGGCTCAGATACGCAGTATTTT.

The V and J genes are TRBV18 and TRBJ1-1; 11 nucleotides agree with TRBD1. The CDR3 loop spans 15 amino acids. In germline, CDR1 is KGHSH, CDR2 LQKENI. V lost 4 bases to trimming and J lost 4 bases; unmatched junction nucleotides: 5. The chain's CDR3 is CASSRGQGAVTEAFF. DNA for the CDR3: TGTGCCAGCTCACGTGGACAGGGGGCTGTCACTGAAGCTTTCTTT.

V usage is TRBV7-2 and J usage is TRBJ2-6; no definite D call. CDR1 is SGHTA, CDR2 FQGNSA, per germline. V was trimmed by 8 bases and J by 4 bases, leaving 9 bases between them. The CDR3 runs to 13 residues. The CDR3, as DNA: TGTGCCAGCCTCTCGGGCGGGGCCAACGTCCTGACTTTC. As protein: CASLSGGANVLTF.

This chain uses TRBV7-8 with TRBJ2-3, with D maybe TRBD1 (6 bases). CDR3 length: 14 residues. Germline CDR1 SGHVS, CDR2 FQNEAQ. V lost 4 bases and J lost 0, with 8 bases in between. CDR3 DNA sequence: TGTGCCAGCAGCTCCGGACAGAGCACAGATACGCAGTATTTT. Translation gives CASSSGQSTDTQYF.

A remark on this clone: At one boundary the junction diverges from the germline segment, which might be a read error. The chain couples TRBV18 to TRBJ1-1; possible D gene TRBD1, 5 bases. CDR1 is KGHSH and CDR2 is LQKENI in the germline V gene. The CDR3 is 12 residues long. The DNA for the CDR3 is TGTGCCAGCTCCCAACCGGACACTCAAGCTTTCTTT. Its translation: CASSQPDTQAFF.

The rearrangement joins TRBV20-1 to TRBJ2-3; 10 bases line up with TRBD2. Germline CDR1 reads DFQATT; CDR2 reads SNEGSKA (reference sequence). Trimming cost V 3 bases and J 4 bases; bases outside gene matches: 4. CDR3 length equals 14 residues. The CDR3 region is CSASSSGRSDTQYF. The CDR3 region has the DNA TGCAGTGCTAGTTCTAGCGGGAGATCAGATACGCAGTATTTT.

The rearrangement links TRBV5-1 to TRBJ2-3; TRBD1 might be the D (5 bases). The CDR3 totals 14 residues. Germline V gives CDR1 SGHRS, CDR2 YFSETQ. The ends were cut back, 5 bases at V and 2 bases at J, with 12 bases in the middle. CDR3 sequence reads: CASRPDSTTDTQYF. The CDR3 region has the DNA TGCGCCAGCAGACCTGACAGCACCACAGATACGCAGTATTTT.

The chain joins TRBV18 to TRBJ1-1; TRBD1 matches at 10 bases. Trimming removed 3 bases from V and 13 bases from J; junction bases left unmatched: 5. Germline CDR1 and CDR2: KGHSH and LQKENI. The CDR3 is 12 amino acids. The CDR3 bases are TGTGCCAGCTCACCTTGGACAGGGGGGGATTTCTTT. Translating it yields CASSPWTGGDFF.

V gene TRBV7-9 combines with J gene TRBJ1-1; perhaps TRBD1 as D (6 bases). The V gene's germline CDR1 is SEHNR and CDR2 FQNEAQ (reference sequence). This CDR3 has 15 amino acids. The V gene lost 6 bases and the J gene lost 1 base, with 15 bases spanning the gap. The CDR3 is CASRSDGGWNTEAFF. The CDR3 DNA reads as TGTGCCAGCAGATCCGACGGGGGCTGGAACACTGAAGCTTTCTTT.

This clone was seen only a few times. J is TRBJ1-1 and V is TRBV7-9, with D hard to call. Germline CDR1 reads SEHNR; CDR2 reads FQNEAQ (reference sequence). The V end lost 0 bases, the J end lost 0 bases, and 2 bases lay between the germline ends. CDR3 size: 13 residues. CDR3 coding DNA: TGTGCCAGCAGCTTAGCCTTGAACACTGAAGCTTTCTTT. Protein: CASSLALNTEAFF.

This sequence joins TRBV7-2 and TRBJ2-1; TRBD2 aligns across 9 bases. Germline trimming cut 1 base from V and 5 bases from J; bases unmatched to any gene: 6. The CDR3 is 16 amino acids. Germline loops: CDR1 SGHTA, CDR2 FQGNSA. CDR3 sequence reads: CASSLGSGSIDNEQFF. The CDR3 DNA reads TGTGCCAGCAGCTTAGGTAGCGGGAGTATCGACAATGAGCAGTTCTTC.

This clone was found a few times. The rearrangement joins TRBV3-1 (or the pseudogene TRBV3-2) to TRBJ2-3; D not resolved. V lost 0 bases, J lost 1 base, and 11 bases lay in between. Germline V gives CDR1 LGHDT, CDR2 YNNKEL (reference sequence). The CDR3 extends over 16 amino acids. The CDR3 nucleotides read TGTGCCAGCAGCCAAGAATTTGTGGTGGGCACAGATACGCAGTATTTT. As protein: CASSQEFVVGTDTQYF.

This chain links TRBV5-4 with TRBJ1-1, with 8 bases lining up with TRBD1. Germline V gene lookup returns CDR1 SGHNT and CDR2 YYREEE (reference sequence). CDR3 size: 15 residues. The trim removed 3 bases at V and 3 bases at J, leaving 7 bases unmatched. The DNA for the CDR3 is TGTGCCAGCAGCTCCAACAGGGGGATGGACACTGAAGCTTTCTTT. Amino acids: CASSSNRGMDTEAFF.

In DNA, the CDR3 is TGTGCCACCAGTGATAGCGGGGGGTTCTCTGGGGCCAACGTCCTGACTTTC. Translation gives CATSDSGGFSGANVLTF. The chain employs TRBV24-1 and TRBJ2-6, with 9 bases matching TRBD2. The CDR3 loop spans 17 amino acids. V was pared by 3 bases and J by 0 bases, with 2 bases of the junction left unmatched. The V gene's germline CDR1 is KGHDR and CDR2 SFDVKD.

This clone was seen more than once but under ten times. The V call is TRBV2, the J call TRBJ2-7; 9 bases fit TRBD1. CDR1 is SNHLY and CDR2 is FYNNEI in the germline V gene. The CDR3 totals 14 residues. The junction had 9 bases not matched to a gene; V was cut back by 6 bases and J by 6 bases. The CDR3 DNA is TGTGCCAGCAGGGTAGGGACAGGGATTGGCGAGCAGTACTTC. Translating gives CASRVGTGIGEQYF.

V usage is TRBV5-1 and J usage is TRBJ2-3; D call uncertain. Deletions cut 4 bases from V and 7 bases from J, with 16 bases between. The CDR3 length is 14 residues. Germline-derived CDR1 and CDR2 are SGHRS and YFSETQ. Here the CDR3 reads CASSALMTTHTQYF. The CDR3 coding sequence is TGCGCCAGCAGCGCGTTAATGACAACCCATACGCAGTATTTT.

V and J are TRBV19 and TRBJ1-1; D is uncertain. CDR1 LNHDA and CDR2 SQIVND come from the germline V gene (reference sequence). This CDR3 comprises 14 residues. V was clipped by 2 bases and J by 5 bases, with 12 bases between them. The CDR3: CASSITLRGTEAFF. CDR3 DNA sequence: TGTGCCAGTAGTATAACGCTGAGAGGAACTGAAGCTTTCTTT.

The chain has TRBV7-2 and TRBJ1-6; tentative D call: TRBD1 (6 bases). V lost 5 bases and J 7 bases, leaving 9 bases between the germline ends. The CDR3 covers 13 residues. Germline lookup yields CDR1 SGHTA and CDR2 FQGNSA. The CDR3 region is CASSSRGNSPLHF. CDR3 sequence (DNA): TGTGCCAGCAGCAGCAGGGGAAATTCACCCCTCCACTTT.